What follows is one T cell receptor (beta chain) and its context. What it binds is not known. These data belong to a study of T cell responses to AZD1222 COVID-19 vaccine. Libraries were prepared by immunoSEQ multiplex PCR; TCRdb keeps only in-frame clonotypes and omits some of them. The sample shows about 180,000 clones, 85% to 90% of them seen only once. Germline assignment: CDR1 MNHEY and CDR2 SVGAGI. The CDR3 spans 16 residues. V lost 2 bases and J lost 7; bases outside the gene matches: 10. General study findings and limits: With dominance at 160-218 and 743-854, vaccine-associated CD4 TCRs spanned spike. White British donors predominated, females outnumbered males, and clonal diversity was possibly underestimated.

This receptor was identified in an adult who received the MenACWY meningococcal vaccine as a control. Sequencing used peripheral blood, obtained 28 days after the second dose of the MenACWY control vaccine. V usage is TRBV6-5 and J usage is TRBJ1-5; 8 bases fit TRBD1. This CDR3 is CASSYGARTGTQPQHF. The CDR3 DNA reads as TGTGCCAGCAGTTACGGAGCCAGGACAGGGACCCAGCCCCAGCATTTT.